This T cell receptor (beta chain) was recorded in a study of radiotherapy plus CTLA-4 blockade in lung cancer. Study overall: Across the patients, objective responses occurred in 18%, and disease control in roughly 30%. General study findings and limits: Best predicting response, reportedly, were early blood T cell clone dynamics, with interferon-beta. Among blood TCR repertoires after radiotherapy plus ipilimumab, tumor-derived clones expanded.

V lost 7 bases and J 3 bases, leaving 10 bases between the germline ends. Germline CDR1 and CDR2: MNHNS and SASEGT. CDR3 length: 12 amino acids. Chemo-refractory metastatic non-small-cell lung cancer patients underwent focal radiation alongside CTLA-4 blockade with ipilimumab. The data were produced by immunoSEQ multiplex PCR, yet TCRdb's version contains in-frame clones alone and is incomplete. The data show 80,000 to 100,000 clones, 88% seen once. As concerns this clone: Its target is unknown.

The sample in question was peripheral blood, obtained from a patient treated with radiotherapy plus ipilimumab. The chain uses TRBV6-1 and TRBJ2-7, with D maybe TRBD1 (6 bases). The clonotype originates from a human donor with non-small cell lung cancer that progressed on radiotherapy plus ipilimumab. CDR3 protein: CASTLQGYEQYF. The CDR3 region has the DNA TGTGCCAGCACCCTACAGGGCTACGAGCAGTACTTC.